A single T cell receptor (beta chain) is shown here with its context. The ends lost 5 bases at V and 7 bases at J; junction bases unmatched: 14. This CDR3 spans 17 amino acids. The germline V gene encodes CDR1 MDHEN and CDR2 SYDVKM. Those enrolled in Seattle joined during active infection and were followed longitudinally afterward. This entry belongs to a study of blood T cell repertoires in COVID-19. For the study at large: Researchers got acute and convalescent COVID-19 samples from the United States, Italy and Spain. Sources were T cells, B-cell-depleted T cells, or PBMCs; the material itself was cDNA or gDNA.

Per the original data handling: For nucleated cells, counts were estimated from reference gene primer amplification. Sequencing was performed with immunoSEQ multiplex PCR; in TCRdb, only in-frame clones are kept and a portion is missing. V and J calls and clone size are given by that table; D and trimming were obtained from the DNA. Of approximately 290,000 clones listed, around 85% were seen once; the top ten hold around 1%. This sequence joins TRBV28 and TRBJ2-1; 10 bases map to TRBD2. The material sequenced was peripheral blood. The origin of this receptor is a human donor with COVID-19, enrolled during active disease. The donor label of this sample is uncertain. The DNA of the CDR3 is TGTGCCAGCAGTCCCCCCCTCCTAGCGGGAGTCGGTAATGAGCAGTTCTTC. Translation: CASSPPLLAGVGNEQFF.